The clone carrying this TCR beta chain was recorded at least ten times. The antigen is unknown. This sample was taken from a study of T cells in Graves' hyperthyroidism and ophthalmopathy. Whole-study findings and limits: Model-based prediction identified ophthalmopathy a median 6.5 months prior to its onset.

The CDR3 is 13 residues long. With 3 bases removed from V and 6 bases from J, the gap between germline ends came to 14 bases. Germline CDR1 GTSNPN, CDR2 SVGIG (reference sequence). The investigators amplified TCR beta CDR3 regions from RNA transcripts. The primer set for the first-round RT-PCR of the TCR CDR3 was HTBI. One entry per CDR3 protein, called by TCRdb with MiXCR from the multiplex PCR reads. The data show under 200,000 distinct CDR3 sequences, with approximately 9% seen just once and approximately 20% held by the top ten. The J gene is TRBJ1-1, the V gene TRBV30; no firm D call. This sequence originates from a woman under 30 with Graves' hyperthyroidism that later progressed to Graves' ophthalmopathy. The sequenced sample was blood. The CDR3 nucleotides read TGTGCCTGGAGACCTAGAGAGCGGGCTGAAGCTTTCTTT. It specifies CAWRPRERAEAFF. The whole variable domain, filled in from reference TRBV30 and TRBJ1-1, reads SQTIHQWPATLVQPVGSPLSLECTVEGTSNPNLYWYRQAAGRGLQLLFYSVGIGQISSEVPQNLSASRPQDRQFILSSKKLLLSDSGFYLCAWRPRERAEAFFGQGTRLTVV.